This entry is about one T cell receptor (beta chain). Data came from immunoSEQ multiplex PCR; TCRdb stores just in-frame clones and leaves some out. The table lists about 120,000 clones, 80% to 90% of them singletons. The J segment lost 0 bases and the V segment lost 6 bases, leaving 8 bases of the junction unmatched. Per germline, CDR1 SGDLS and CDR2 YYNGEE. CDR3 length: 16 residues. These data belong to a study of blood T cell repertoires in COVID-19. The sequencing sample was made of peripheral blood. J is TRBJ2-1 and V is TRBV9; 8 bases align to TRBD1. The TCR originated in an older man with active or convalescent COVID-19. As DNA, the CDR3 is TGTGCCAGCAACCCCGGACAGGGAAGCTCCTACAATGAGCAGTTCTTC. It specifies CASNPGQGSSYNEQFF. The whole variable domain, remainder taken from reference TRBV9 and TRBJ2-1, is DSGVTQTPKHLITATGQRVTLRCSPRSGDLSVYWYQQSLDQGLQFLIQYYNGEERAKGNILERFSAQQFPDLHSELNLSSLELGDSALYFCASNPGQGSSYNEQFFGPGTRLTVL.